Detailed here is one T cell receptor beta chain. This entry belongs to a study of blood T cell repertoires in COVID-19. Trimming left V 1 base short and J 4 bases short, with 14 bases between. This CDR3 region has 15 residues. CDR1 is SGHTA and CDR2 is FQGNSA in the germline V gene. Measured with immunoSEQ multiplex PCR; TCRdb has only the in-frame clones, and not every one. Of around 270,000 clones in the sample, 75% to 90% were seen once. What was sequenced was PBMCs or T cells enriched from blood (not recorded which). V and J are TRBV7-2 and TRBJ2-7, with D possibly TRBD1 on 6 matching bases. This receptor was obtained from a woman in her twenties or thirties who had recovered from COVID-19. The CDR3 DNA reads TGTGCCAGCAGCTTAGACAGACAGGCCCTTTACGAGCAGTACTTC. This codes for CASSLDRQALYEQYF.